The 20 T cell receptor beta chains in this list originate from one sample, sequenced in a study of post-analysis software for immune sequencing data. Study-level findings and limits: In patients, TRBV5-6, TRBV5-1 and TRBV20-1 belonged to four or five TRBV segments found more frequently than in controls.

Researchers reported that TCR beta cDNA libraries carried unique molecular identifiers. Each CDR3 protein gets one entry after TCRdb re-called the PCR reads with MiXCR. Of about 540,000 distinct CDR3 sequences in the sample, around 36% were seen once. The antigens these receptors bind are not known. The sample comprised blood. The receptors here all came from a girl younger than 18 with multiple sclerosis.

The chain uses TRBV20-1 and TRBJ2-1; a possible D gene is TRBD1 (5 bases). Germline CDR1 reads DFQATT; CDR2 reads SNEGSKA (reference sequence). The CDR3 totals 14 residues. Trimming shortened V by 2 bases and J by 7 bases, and 15 bases separated the two germline ends. The CDR3 nucleotides are TGCAGTGCTAGACGGCAGGGCCTGGGAAATGAGCAGTTCTTC. Translation gives CSARRQGLGNEQFF.

The rearrangement uses TRBV11-1 and TRBJ1-5, with unresolved D. This CDR3 region has 13 residues. The V gene's germline CDR1 is SGHAT and CDR2 FQDESV (reference sequence). The V end was cut by 5 bases, the J end by 3 bases, with 8 bases between. CDR3 protein: CASSKEINQPQHF. CDR3 coding DNA: TGTGCCAGCAGCAAGGAAATCAATCAGCCCCAGCATTTT.

The chain joins TRBV4-1 to TRBJ1-4; 10 nucleotides align to TRBD1. The CDR3 is 16 residues long. V was clipped by 4 bases and J by 7 bases; unmatched bases: 9. Germline CDR1 and CDR2: MGHRA and YSYEKL. The CDR3 loop is CASSPGAGTGAEKLFF. The DNA for the CDR3 is TGCGCCAGCAGCCCAGGGGCTGGGACAGGGGCTGAAAAACTGTTTTTT.

J is TRBJ1-1 and V is TRBV20-1; possible D gene TRBD1, 5 bases. V dropped 3 bases and J dropped 1 base, with 12 bases sitting between them. Per the germline V gene, CDR1 is DFQATT and CDR2 is SNEGSKA (reference sequence). This CDR3 is 14 amino acids long. CDR3 bases: TGCAGTGCTAGCCCGACAGCGACGAACACTGAAGCTTTCTTT. This encodes CSASPTATNTEAFF.

This clonotype appeared a few times. The rearrangement joins TRBV7-9 to TRBJ2-7; 7 bases line up with TRBD1. The CDR3 is 12 amino acids. The V and J ends lost 8 bases and 2 bases, in that order; junction bases with no gene match: 3. Germline CDR1 SEHNR, CDR2 FQNEAQ (reference sequence). CDR3 sequence: CASEDRTYEQYF. CDR3 bases: TGTGCCAGCGAGGACAGGACCTACGAGCAGTACTTC.

This clonotype was picked up one time. The chain has TRBV5-1 and TRBJ1-2; 9 bases line up with TRBD1. Germline lookup yields CDR1 SGHRS and CDR2 YFSETQ. J lost 7 bases, V lost 7 bases, and 8 bases had no gene match. CDR3 size: 13 residues. For the CDR3, the DNA is TGCGCCAGCGAAGCCGGGACAGGGTTTGGCTACACCTTC. Its protein product is CASEAGTGFGYTF.

This clonotype has more than one count but fewer than ten. The chain employs TRBV5-1 and TRBJ1-1; weak D call: TRBD1 (6 bases). Germline assignment: CDR1 SGHRS and CDR2 YFSETQ. This CDR3 contains 15 residues. With 0 bases removed from V and 2 bases from J, the gap between germline ends came to 11 bases. In DNA, the CDR3 is TGCGCCAGCAGCTTGGTTACAGGGACAAACACTGAAGCTTTCTTT. Residues: CASSLVTGTNTEAFF.

This clonotype was recorded a few times. The genes are TRBV20-1 and TRBJ2-2; tentatively, D is TRBD2 (5 bases). CDR1 and CDR2 (germline): DFQATT, SNEGSKA (reference sequence). CDR3 length equals 14 residues. V lost 1 base to trimming and J lost 8 bases, with 14 bases between them. CDR3 amino acids: CSARVVSEEGELFF. CDR3 bases: TGCAGTGCTAGAGTTGTTAGCGAAGAAGGGGAGCTGTTTTTT.

This clonotype was seen many times. The rearrangement links TRBV29-1 to TRBJ2-1; 7 nucleotides agree with TRBD2. Germline CDR1 and CDR2: SQVTM and ANQGSEA. CDR3 length equals 14 residues. The V segment lost 3 bases and the J segment 4 bases; nucleotides outside the gene matches: 6. In DNA form, the CDR3 reads TGCAGCGTTGACAAGCGGGGCTTTTACAATGAGCAGTTCTTC. The encoded protein is CSVDKRGFYNEQFF.

In this sample, this clonotype turned up a few times. V and J are TRBV6-1 and TRBJ1-2; TRBD1 is a possible D gene (5 bases). Trimming took 1 base from V and 4 from J, leaving 13 bases between them. Germline CDR1 is MNHNS and CDR2 is SASEGT. The CDR3 consists of 15 residues. CDR3 coding DNA: TGTGCCAGCAGTGAAGGTTCTGGACACCTCTATGGCTACACCTTC. Its protein is CASSEGSGHLYGYTF.

In this sample, this clonotype turned up a few times. J is TRBJ1-4 and V is TRBV20-1; 7 bases match TRBD1. CDR3 length equals 17 residues. Germline CDR1 and CDR2: DFQATT and SNEGSKA (reference sequence). V gave up 2 bases and J gave up 0 bases; unmatched junction bases: 9. The CDR3 region is CSARLEKGAATNEKLFF. The CDR3 DNA reads as TGCAGTGCTAGACTTGAGAAGGGGGCCGCAACTAATGAAAAACTGTTTTTT.

In this sample, this clonotype turned up a few times. The gene calls are TRBV6-5 and TRBJ1-2; a weak D match, TRBD1 (5 bases). The CDR3 extends over 14 amino acids. V was pared by 8 bases and J by 6 bases, with 19 bases between. Germline V gene data show CDR1 as MNHEY and CDR2 as SVGAGI. The chain's CDR3 is CASSPGRRWDGYTF. The DNA for the CDR3 is TGTGCCAGCTCCCCGGGACGCAGATGGGATGGCTACACCTTC.

This chain's CDR3 is CASSGITSCTRSQETQYF. In DNA, the CDR3 is TGTGCCAGCAGCGGGATTACTTCTTGTACTCGGAGCCAAGAGACCCAGTACTTC. This sequence joins TRBV3-1 and TRBJ2-5; no definite D call. The CDR3 runs to 18 residues. Germline CDR1 LGHDT, CDR2 YNNKEL (reference sequence). Trimming took 5 bases from V and 1 from J, leaving 23 bases between them.

This clonotype was observed a handful of times. The V call is TRBV5-5, the J call TRBJ2-7; D remains unclear. The V gene lost 5 bases and the J gene lost 4 bases, with 10 bases spanning the gap. Germline V gene data show CDR1 as SGHKS and CDR2 as YYEKEE (reference sequence). CDR3 length: 12 amino acids. In DNA form, the CDR3 reads TGTGCCAGCAGGTCGGACGGATACGAGCAGTACTTC. Translating gives CASRSDGYEQYF.

This clonotype was seen more than once but under ten times. The chain links TRBV24-1 to TRBJ2-3; weak D call: TRBD1 (6 bases). From germline, CDR1 is KGHDR and CDR2 SFDVKD. V lost 1 base and J lost 0, with 10 bases in between. The CDR3 is 16 residues long. The chain's CDR3 is CATSDFRGGSTDTQYF. The CDR3 region has the DNA TGTGCCACCAGTGATTTTCGAGGGGGTAGCACAGATACGCAGTATTTT.

The chain combines TRBV20-1 with TRBJ1-2; 8 bases match TRBD1. The CDR3 has 14 residues. V was pared by 1 base and J by 2 bases, with 3 bases of the junction left unmatched. Germline CDR1 DFQATT, CDR2 SNEGSKA (reference sequence). CDR3 bases: TGCAGTGCTAGAGGGCAGGGGGCGAACTATGGCTACACCTTC. It translates to CSARGQGANYGYTF.

The rearrangement joins TRBV27 to TRBJ1-1; D remains ambiguous. The CDR3 spans 13 residues. V was cut by 6 bases and J by 0 bases, with 8 bases left in between. Germline CDR1 reads MNHEY; CDR2 reads SMNVEV (reference sequence). The CDR3 coding sequence is TGTGCCAGCAGCGCCAGTATGAACACTGAAGCTTTCTTT. Its protein is CASSASMNTEAFF.

This chain uses TRBV7-8 with TRBJ2-5, with 15 bases fitting TRBD2. J gave up 4 bases and V 4 bases, and 13 bases lay outside the gene matches. This CDR3 contains 19 residues. Germline values: CDR1 SGHVS, CDR2 FQNEAQ. CDR3 loop: CASSSLVPGLAGGVETQYF. The CDR3 nucleotides read TGTGCCAGCAGCTCACTCGTCCCGGGACTAGCGGGGGGAGTAGAGACCCAGTACTTC.

This clonotype was seen only a few times. The gene calls are TRBV4-1 and TRBJ2-5; the match to TRBD2 covers 10 bases. The DNA matches TRBJ2-7 better at its end, which makes the J call doubtful. CDR1 is MGHRA, CDR2 YSYEKL, per germline. CDR3 length equals 17 residues. In nucleotides, the CDR3 is TGCGCCAGCAGCCAAGTAGTCAGCAGACTAGCGGGCGCCGAGCAGTACTTC. The encoded protein is CASSQVVSRLAGAEQYF.

The sample holds a few counts of this clonotype. The chain carries TRBV20-1 and TRBJ1-1; D is uncertain. This CDR3 is built from 13 residues. V was trimmed by 3 bases and J by 5 bases, leaving 13 bases between them. Germline V gene data show CDR1 as DFQATT and CDR2 as SNEGSKA (reference sequence). The DNA for the CDR3 is TGCAGTGCTAGGGGCGGAGCGGGGACTGAAGCTTTCTTT. It yields the protein CSARGGAGTEAFF.